This TCR beta chain originates from a study of T cells after yellow fever vaccination. The CDR3 spans 14 residues. Between the trimmed V and J ends, which lost 0 bases and 7 bases, there was a span of 12 bases. Germline values: CDR1 LNHNV, CDR2 YYDKDF (reference sequence). Regarding this clonotype: The antigen remains undetermined.

In TCRdb, the 5' RACE reads were re-called with MiXCR into one record per CDR3 protein. The repertoire holds about 130,000 distinct CDR3 sequences, with more than 6.5% as singletons. Overall study findings and caveats: Some clonotypes were seen in both the CD4 and the CD8 compartments. These made up a small share and likely arose from convergent recombination. Although the secondary response was weaker, it peaked faster, at day 5 versus 15. The booster saw the reappearance of most primary-vaccination clones (roughly 96% CD4, about 85% CD8). The study noted that FACS-sorted repertoires could contain abundant clonotypes contaminating from the bulk population.

The clonotype was recovered from a man between 18 and 35 years old who received the YFV17D yellow fever vaccine. V gene TRBV15 combines with J gene TRBJ2-5; D possibly corresponds to TRBD2 (6 bases). Sample: CD4+ T cells sorted from PBMCs, taken 10 days after the first yellow fever vaccination. CDR3 region: CATSRERGTGTQYF. As DNA, the CDR3 is TGTGCCACCAGCAGAGAGCGGGGAACGGGGACCCAGTACTTC. Full variable domain (missing parts from reference TRBV15 and TRBJ2-5): DAMVIQNPRYQVTQFGKPVTLSCSQTLNHNVMYWYQQKSSQAPKLLFHYYDKDFNNEADTPDNFQSRRPNTSFCFLDIRSPGLGDTAMYLCATSRERGTGTQYFGPGTRLLVL.